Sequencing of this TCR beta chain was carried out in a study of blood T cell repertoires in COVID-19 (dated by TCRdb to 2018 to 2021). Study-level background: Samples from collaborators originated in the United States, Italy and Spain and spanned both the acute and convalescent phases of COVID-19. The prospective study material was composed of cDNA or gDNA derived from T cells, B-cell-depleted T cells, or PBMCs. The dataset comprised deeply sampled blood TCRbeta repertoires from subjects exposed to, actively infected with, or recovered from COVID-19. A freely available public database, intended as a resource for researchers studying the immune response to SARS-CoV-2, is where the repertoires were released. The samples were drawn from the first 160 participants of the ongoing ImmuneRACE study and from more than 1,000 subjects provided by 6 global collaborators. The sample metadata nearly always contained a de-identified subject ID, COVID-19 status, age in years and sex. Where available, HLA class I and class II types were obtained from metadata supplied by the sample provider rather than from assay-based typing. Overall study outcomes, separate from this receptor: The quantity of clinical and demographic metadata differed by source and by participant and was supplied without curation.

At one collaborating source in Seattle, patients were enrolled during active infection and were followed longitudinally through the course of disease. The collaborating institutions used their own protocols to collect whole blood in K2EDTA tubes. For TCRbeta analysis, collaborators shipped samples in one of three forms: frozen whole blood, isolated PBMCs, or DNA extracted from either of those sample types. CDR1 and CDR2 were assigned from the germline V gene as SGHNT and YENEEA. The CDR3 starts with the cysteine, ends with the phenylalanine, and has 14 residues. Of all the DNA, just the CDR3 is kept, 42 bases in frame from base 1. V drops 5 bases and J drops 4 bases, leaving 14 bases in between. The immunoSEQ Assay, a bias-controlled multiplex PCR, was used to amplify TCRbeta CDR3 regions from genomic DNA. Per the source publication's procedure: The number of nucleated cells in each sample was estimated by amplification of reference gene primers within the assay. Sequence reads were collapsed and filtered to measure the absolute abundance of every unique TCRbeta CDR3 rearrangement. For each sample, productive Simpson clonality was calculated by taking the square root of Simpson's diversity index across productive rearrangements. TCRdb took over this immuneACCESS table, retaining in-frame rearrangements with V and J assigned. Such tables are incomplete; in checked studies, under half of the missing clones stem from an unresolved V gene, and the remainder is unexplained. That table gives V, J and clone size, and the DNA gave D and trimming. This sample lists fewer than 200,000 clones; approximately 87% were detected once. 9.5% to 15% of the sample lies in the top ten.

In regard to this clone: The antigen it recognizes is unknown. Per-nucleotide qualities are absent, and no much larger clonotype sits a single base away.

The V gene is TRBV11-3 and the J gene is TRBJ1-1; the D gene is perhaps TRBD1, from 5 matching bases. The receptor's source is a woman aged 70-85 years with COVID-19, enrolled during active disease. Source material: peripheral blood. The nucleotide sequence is TGTGCCAGCAGCAAACAGGCCCCGAGCACTGAAGCTTTCTTT. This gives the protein CASSKQAPSTEAFF.